The source of this TCR beta chain is a study of monozygotic twins with inflammatory bowel disease. The germline V gene has CDR1 SGHRS and CDR2 YFSETQ. The CDR3 contains 14 residues. The template was total RNA from whole blood, with no T cell sorting. Per individual sample, eight separate reactions were used to make cDNA. Molecular identifiers with 6-nucleotide sample barcodes were added during cDNA synthesis via template switching. For each CDR3 protein, TCRdb gives one entry from its re-call of the 5' RACE reads, without DNA. This sample's table reports roughly 320,000 distinct CDR3 sequences. This chain joins TRBV5-1 and TRBJ1-4. The receptor was isolated from a human donor with ulcerative colitis or Crohn's disease, or a healthy co-twin of an affected twin (not recorded which). The material sequenced was blood. The CDR3 sequence: CASSLVGYNEKLFF.